This paragraph covers one TCR beta chain sequence. These data originate in a study of blood T cell repertoires in COVID-19. For the study at large: Acute-phase and convalescent COVID-19 samples originated in the United States, Italy and Spain.

Sequencing was performed with immunoSEQ multiplex PCR; in TCRdb, only in-frame clones are kept and a portion is missing. The repertoire holds approximately 280,000 clones, with around 84% as singletons. The V segment lost 0 bases and the J segment 4 bases; nucleotides outside the gene matches: 20. Per germline, CDR1 LGHNT and CDR2 FRNRAP. The CDR3 is 21 amino acids. This chain links TRBV12-5 with TRBJ2-3; 9 bases map to TRBD2. The clonotype was recovered from a man in his forties who had been exposed to COVID-19. What was sequenced was PBMCs or T cells enriched from blood (not recorded which). The CDR3 DNA reads TGTGCTAGTGGTTTGGTACATTTGGTAGCGGGAGTGATCATGAGCGCAGATACGCAGTATTTT. Translation gives CASGLVHLVAGVIMSADTQYF.